This T cell receptor beta chain was retrieved from a study of shared clonotypes between healthy human individuals. Some clones are missing from TCRdb's copy, which holds only in-frame ones; the method was immunoSEQ multiplex PCR. Among about 580,000 clones listed, 95% to 98% were seen once. Germline V CDR1 and CDR2: SGHRS, YFSETQ. The length of the CDR3 is 14 residues. Trimming cost V 0 bases and J 1 base, with 7 bases left between them. CD45RO-negative, CCR7-positively selected cells formed the naive CD8 fraction, excluding terminally differentiated effector memory CD45RA+ cells. The chain joins TRBV5-1 to TRBJ1-1, with D unresolved. The source of this sequence is a man between 25 and 39 years old in good health. The sample consisted of naive CD8+ T cells sorted from blood. The CDR3 loop is CASSLAGKNTEAFF. The CDR3 bases are TGCGCCAGCAGCTTGGCCGGAAAGAACACTGAAGCTTTCTTT.